The T cell receptor beta chain described here comes from a study of OX40 agonist ivuxolimab in advanced cancers. Study details: Prior anti-PD-1, anti-PD-L1 or anti-CTLA-4 therapy did not bar entry, and less than 50% had some.

Study observations and caveats: At 0.1 to 3.0 mg/kg, CD4+ and CD8+ blood T cells expanded clonally by week 6. People who partly responded at 0.1-3.0 mg/kg had some of the least clonal expansion seen. Expanded clones belonging to CD8+ T cells outnumbered, on average, those of CD4+.

Notes on this clone: The target antigen is unknown.

TCRdb's copy holds only in-frame clones and misses some; the assay was immunoSEQ multiplex PCR. Of around 60,000 clones in the sample, over 75% were seen once. There are 20 residues in the CDR3. The germline V gene encodes CDR1 MGHRA and CDR2 YSYEKL. V shed 4 bases and J 0 bases; nucleotides not matched to a gene: 10. Sample: CD4+ or CD8+ T cells sorted from blood, taken in a trial of the OX40 agonist ivuxolimab. The receptor's source is an adult with an advanced solid tumor such as melanoma, head and neck, liver or kidney cancer. The V and J genes are TRBV4-1 and TRBJ2-1; 15 nucleotides agree with TRBD2. The CDR3 sequence: CASSPNGLAGGGSSYNEQFF. The DNA of the CDR3 is TGCGCCAGCAGCCCCAATGGACTAGCGGGAGGGGGGAGCTCCTACAATGAGCAGTTCTTC.